This T cell receptor (beta chain) was sequenced for a study of shared clonotypes between healthy human individuals. The germline CDR1 and CDR2 sequences are SGHAT and FQNNGV. V lost 5 bases, J lost 8 bases, and 6 bases stayed unmatched. The CDR3 is 14 residues long. Study-wide results and limits: Represented genetic and exposure-history diversity was restricted by having few donors.

Only in-frame clones appear in the TCRdb table, and some are missing; sequencing was by immunoSEQ multiplex PCR. The table shows about 550,000 clones, with 95% occurring only once. It was CD45RO-negative cells, positively selected for CCR7, that made up naive CD8 cells, with terminally differentiated effector memory CD45RA+ cells excluded. For this clone: The target antigen is unknown.

Sequences were obtained from naive CD8+ T cells sorted from blood. This sequence was found in a woman aged 25 to 39 in good health. J is TRBJ1-4 and V is TRBV11-2, with TRBD1 matching 9 bases. CDR3 bases: TGTGCCAGCAGCCCTGGGACAGGGTGGGAAAAACTGTTTTTT. Translated, it gives CASSPGTGWEKLFF.